A single T cell receptor (beta chain) is shown here with its context. Its target is unknown. Sequencing used immunoSEQ multiplex PCR; TCRdb keeps in-frame clones, though not all of them. Of 94,000 or so clones detected, 85% to 90% appear once; the ten largest clones hold 26%. The data were obtained in a study of T cell responses to AZD1222 COVID-19 vaccine. V was pared by 3 bases and J by 4 bases, with 16 bases between. The CDR3 runs to 15 residues. Germline V gene data show CDR1 as SNHLY and CDR2 as FYNNEI. Points from the study as a whole: With dominance at 160-218 and 743-854, vaccine-associated CD4 TCRs spanned spike. Repertoire sampling was restricted to post-peak T cell response timepoints. A reported finding is that nearly half of spike-specific TCRs target unmutated variant regions. Seropositivity was recorded at baseline in only a handful of AZD1222 recipients.

The chain has TRBV2 and TRBJ2-7; D might be TRBD2 (6 bases). This sample comprised peripheral blood, obtained on day 0 of AZD1222 vaccination. This TCR came from an adult in good health. The CDR3 spells CASSEAGLGIYEQYF. CDR3 nucleotide sequence: TGTGCCAGCAGTGAGGCGGGACTGGGGATTTACGAGCAGTACTTC.